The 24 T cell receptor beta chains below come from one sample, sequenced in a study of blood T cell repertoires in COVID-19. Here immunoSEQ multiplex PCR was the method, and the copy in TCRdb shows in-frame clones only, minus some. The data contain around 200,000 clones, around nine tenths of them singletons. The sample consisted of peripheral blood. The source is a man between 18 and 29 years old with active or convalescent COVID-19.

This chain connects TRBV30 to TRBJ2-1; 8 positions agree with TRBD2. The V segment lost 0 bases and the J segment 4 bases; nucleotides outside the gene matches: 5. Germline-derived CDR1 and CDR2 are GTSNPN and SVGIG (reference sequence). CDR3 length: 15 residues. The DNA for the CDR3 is TGTGCCTGGAGTGTGCCAGCGGGGGATTACAATGAGCAGTTCTTC. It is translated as CAWSVPAGDYNEQFF. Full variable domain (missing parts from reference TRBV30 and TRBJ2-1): SQTIHQWPATLVQPVGSPLSLECTVEGTSNPNLYWYRQAAGRGLQLLFYSVGIGQISSEVPQNLSASRPQDRQFILSSKKLLLSDSGFYLCAWSVPAGDYNEQFFGPGTRLTVL.

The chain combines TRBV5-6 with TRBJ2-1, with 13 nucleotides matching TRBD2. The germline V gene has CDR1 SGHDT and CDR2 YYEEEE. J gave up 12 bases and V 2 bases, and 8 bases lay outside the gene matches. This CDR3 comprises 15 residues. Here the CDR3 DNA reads TGTGCCAGCAGCTTTGCTACTAGCGGGAGGGTTGGGCAGTTCTTC. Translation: CASSFATSGRVGQFF.

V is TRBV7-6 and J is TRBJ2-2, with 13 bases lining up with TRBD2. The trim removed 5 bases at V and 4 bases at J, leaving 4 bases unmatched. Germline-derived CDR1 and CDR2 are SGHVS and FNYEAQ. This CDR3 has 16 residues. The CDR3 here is CASSKGTSGTTGELFF. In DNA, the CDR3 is TGTGCCAGCAGCAAAGGGACTAGCGGGACCACCGGGGAGCTGTTTTTT.

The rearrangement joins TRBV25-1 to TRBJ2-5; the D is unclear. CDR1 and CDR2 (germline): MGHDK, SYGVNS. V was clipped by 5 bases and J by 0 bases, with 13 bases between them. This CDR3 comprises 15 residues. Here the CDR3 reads CASSQPVQYQETQYF. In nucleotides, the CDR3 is TGTGCCAGCAGTCAACCAGTACAGTACCAAGAGACCCAGTACTTC.

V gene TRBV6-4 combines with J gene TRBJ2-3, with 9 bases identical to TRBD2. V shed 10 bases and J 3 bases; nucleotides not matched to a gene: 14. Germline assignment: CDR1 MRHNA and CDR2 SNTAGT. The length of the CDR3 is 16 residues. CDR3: CATTEKAGGPTDTQYF. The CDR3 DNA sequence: TGTGCCACCACAGAAAAGGCGGGGGGGCCAACAGATACGCAGTATTTT.

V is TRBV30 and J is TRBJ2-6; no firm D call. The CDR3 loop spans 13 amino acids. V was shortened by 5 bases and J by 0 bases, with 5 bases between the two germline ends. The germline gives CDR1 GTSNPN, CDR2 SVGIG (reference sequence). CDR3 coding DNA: TGTGCCTGGTTATCCTCTGGGGCCAACGTCCTGACTTTC. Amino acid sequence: CAWLSSGANVLTF.

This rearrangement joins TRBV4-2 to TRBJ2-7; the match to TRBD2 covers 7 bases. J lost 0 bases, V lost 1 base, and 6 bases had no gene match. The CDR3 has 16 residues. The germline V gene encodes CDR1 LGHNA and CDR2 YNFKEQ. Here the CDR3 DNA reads TGTGCCAGCAGCCAAGTAGCGGGCGGATCCTCCTACGAGCAGTACTTC. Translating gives CASSQVAGGSSYEQYF.

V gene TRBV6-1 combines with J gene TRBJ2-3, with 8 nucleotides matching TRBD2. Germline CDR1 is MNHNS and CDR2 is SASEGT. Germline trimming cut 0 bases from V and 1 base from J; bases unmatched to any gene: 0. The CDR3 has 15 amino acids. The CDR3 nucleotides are TGTGCCAGCAGTGAAGCAGCGGGGGGCACAGATACGCAGTATTTT. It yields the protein CASSEAAGGTDTQYF.

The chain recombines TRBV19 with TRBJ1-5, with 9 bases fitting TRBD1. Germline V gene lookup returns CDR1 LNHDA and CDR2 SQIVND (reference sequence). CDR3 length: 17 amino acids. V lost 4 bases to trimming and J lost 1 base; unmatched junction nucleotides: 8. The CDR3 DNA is TGTGCCAGTAGTAGCCAGGACAGGGGACAAAGCAATCAGCCCCAGCATTTT. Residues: CASSSQDRGQSNQPQHF. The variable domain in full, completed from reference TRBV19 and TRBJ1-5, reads DGGITQSPKYLFRKEGQNVTLSCEQNLNHDAMYWYRQDPGQGLRLIYYSQIVNDFQKGDIAEGYSVSREKKESFPLTVTSAQKNPTAFYLCASSSQDRGQSNQPQHFGDGTRLSIL.

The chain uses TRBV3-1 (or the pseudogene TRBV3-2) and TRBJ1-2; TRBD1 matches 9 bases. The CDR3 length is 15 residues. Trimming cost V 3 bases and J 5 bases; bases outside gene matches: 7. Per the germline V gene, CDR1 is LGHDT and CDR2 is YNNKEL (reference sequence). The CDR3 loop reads CASSHSGQGSYGYTF. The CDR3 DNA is TGTGCCAGCAGCCATTCGGGACAGGGATCGTATGGCTACACCTTC.

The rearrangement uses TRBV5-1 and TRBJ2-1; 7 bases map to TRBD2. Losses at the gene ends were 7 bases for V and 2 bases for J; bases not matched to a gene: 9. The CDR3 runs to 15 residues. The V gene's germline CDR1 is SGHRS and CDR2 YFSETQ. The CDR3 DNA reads TGCGCCAGCTCCGAGAGCGGGGCCACCTACAATGAGCAGTTCTTC. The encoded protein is CASSESGATYNEQFF.

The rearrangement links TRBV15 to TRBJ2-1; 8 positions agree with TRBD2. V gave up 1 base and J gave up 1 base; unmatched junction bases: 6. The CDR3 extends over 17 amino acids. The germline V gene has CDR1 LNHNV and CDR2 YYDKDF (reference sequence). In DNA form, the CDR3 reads TGTGCCACCAGCAGAGCAGCCGGGACTAGGTCCTACAATGAGCAGTTCTTC. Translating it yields CATSRAAGTRSYNEQFF.

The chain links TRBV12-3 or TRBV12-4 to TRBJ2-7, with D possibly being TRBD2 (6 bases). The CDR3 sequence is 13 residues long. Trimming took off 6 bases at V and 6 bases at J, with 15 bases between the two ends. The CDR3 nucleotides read TGTGCCAGCAGCTCCGATGCGCGGGGCGAGCAGTACTTC. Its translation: CASSSDARGEQYF.

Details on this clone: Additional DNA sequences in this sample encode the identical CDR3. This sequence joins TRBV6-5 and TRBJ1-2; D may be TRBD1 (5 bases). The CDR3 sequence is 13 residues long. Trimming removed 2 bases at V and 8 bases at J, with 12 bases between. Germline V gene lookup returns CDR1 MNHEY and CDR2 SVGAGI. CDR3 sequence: CASSYGQGGGYTF. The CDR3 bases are TGTGCCAGCAGTTACGGGCAGGGAGGGGGCTACACCTTC.

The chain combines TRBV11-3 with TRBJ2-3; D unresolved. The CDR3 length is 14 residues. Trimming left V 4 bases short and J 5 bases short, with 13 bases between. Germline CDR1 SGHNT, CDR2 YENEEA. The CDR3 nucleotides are TGTGCCAGCAGCTCTACGCGAGCGAGAGATACGCAGTATTTT. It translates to CASSSTRARDTQYF.

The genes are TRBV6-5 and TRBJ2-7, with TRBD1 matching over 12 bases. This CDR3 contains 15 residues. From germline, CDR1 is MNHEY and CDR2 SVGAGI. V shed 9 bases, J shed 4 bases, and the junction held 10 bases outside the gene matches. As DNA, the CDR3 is TGTGCCAGTACACCCGGGACAGGGGGCATTTACGAGCAGTACTTC. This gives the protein CASTPGTGGIYEQYF.

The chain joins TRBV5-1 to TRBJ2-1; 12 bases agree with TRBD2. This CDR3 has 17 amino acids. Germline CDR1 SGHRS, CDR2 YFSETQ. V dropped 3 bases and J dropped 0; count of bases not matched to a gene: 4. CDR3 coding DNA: TGCGCCAGCAGCTGGCGGACTAGCGGGACCTCCTACAATGAGCAGTTCTTC. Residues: CASSWRTSGTSYNEQFF.

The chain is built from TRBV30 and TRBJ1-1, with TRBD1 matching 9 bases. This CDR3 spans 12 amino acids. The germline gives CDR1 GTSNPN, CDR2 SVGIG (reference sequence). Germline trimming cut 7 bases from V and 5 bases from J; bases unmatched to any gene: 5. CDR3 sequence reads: CALGTGNTEAFF. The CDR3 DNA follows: TGTGCCTTGGGGACAGGGAATACTGAAGCTTTCTTT. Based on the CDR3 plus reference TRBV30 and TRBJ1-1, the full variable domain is SQTIHQWPATLVQPVGSPLSLECTVEGTSNPNLYWYRQAAGRGLQLLFYSVGIGQISSEVPQNLSASRPQDRQFILSSKKLLLSDSGFYLCALGTGNTEAFFGQGTRLTVV.

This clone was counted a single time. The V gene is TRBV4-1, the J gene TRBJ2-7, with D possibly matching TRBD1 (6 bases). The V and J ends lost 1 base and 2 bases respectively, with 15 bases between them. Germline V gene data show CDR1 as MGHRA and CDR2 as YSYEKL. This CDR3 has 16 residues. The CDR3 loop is CASSQAGRGGAYEQYF. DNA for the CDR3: TGCGCCAGCAGCCAAGCGGGTAGAGGGGGAGCCTACGAGCAGTACTTC.

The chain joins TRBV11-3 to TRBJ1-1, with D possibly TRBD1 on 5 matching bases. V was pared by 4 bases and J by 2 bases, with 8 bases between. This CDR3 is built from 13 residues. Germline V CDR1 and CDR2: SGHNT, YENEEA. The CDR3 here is CASSWGRNTEAFF. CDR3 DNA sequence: TGTGCCAGCAGCTGGGGCCGTAACACTGAAGCTTTCTTT.

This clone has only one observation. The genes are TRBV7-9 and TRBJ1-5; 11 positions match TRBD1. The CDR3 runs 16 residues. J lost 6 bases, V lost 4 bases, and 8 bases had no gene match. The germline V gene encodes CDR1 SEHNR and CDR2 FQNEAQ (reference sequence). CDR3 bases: TGTGCCAGCAGCTCCGGACAGGGGGCACTTCTTCAGCCCCAGCATTTT. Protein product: CASSSGQGALLQPQHF.

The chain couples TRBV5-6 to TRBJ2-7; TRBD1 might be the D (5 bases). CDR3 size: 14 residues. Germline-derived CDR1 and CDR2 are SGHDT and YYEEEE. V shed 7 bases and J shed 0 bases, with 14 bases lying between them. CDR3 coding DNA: TGTGCCAGCCTTGACAGTGAGAGCTCCTACGAGCAGTACTTC. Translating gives CASLDSESSYEQYF.

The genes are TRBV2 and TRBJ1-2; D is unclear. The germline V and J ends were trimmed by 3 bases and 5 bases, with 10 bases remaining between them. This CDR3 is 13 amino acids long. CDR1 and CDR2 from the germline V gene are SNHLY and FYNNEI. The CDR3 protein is CASSEPRLYGYTF. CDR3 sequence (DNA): TGTGCCAGCAGTGAGCCCAGGCTTTATGGCTACACCTTC.

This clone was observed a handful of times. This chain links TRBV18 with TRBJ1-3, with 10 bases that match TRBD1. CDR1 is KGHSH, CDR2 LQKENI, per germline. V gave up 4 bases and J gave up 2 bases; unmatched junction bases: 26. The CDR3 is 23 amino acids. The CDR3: CASSRPFGIAGTGVLEAGNTIYF. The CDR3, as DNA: TGTGCCAGCTCACGGCCATTTGGGATTGCCGGGACAGGGGTGTTGGAGGCTGGAAACACCATATATTTT.